This is a list of T cell receptor beta chains from one sample in a study of CD8+ T cells in alopecia areata. Measured with immunoSEQ multiplex PCR; TCRdb has only the in-frame clones, and not every one. The sample consists of about 110,000 clones, 50% to 60% of them appearing once. Sequencing was performed on NKG2D-low CD8+ T cells sorted from blood. These receptors came from a human donor with alopecia areata. CDR3s include the opening cysteine and the closing phenylalanine or tryptophan.

>TRBV5-4|TRBJ1-1
CASSLGDMNTEAFF
>TRBV29-1|TRBJ2-7
CSVEWSQLAGGTYEQYF
>TRBV28|TRBJ1-5
CASSTNRDGSNQPQHF
>TRBV28|TRBJ2-7
CASSTAHRGFYEQYF
>TRBV5-1|TRBJ2-7
CASSLFRQGNEQYF
>TRBV6-1|TRBJ1-2
CASSTLGGNYGYTF
>TRBV27|TRBJ2-7
CASSFGGTSSYEQYF
>TRBV5-4|TRBJ2-3
CASSLKSGNTDTQYF
>TRBV9|TRBJ2-1
CASSIRSGPGGLYNEQFF
>TRBV5-1|TRBJ2-1
CASSFFHDREISNEQFF
>TRBV9|TRBJ2-3
CASSPLAGGADTQYF
>TRBV7-9|TRBJ1-2
CASSLAGSGYTF
>TRBV28|TRBJ2-3
CASSLSSARYF
>TRBV29-1|TRBJ1-1
CSVEECCENTEAFF
>TRBV9|TRBJ1-3
CASSVGRESSGNTIYF
>TRBV5-4|TRBJ2-1
CASSLYTAQDEQFF
>TRBV29-1|TRBJ2-7
CSVEEERESYEQYF
>TRBV7-9|TRBJ2-1
CASSTVGGPNPYNEQFF
>TRBV5-1|TRBJ2-1
CASSPGSYNEQFF
>TRBV5-1|TRBJ2-6
CASSLDPGSSGANVLTF
>TRBV28|TRBJ2-7
CASSTGTSIYEQYF
>TRBV9|TRBJ1-1
CASSLRTGGSSEAFF
>TRBV14|TRBJ1-1
CASSSPGEEAFF
>TRBV27|TRBJ1-1
CASSLNRVNTEAFF
>TRBV4-1|TRBJ2-5
CASSRTTSGLETQYF
>TRBV29-1|TRBJ2-2
CSVEDWLAGGRLDTGELFF
>TRBV25-1|TRBJ2-7
CASSEFGEQYF
>TRBV28|TRBJ2-5
CASLPDVTGGAETQYF
>TRBV10-1|TRBJ2-1
CASSESQYNEQFF
>TRBV7-9|TRBJ2-1
CASSGRSGSPYNEQFF
>TRBV7-9|TRBJ2-1
CASSFVGAGQYNEQFF
>TRBV10-1|TRBJ2-1
CASSTGLDEQFF
>TRBV28|TRBJ2-7
CASSHRSGRADEQYF
>TRBV7-2|TRBJ2-7
CASSSIGAVSGAYEQYF
>TRBV4-1|TRBJ1-1
CASSQDLGGRNTEAFF
>TRBV28|TRBJ2-5
CASSNLDRGIDRETQYF
>TRBV30|TRBJ2-7
CAWSVPPPRVGGLAGKSSYEQYF